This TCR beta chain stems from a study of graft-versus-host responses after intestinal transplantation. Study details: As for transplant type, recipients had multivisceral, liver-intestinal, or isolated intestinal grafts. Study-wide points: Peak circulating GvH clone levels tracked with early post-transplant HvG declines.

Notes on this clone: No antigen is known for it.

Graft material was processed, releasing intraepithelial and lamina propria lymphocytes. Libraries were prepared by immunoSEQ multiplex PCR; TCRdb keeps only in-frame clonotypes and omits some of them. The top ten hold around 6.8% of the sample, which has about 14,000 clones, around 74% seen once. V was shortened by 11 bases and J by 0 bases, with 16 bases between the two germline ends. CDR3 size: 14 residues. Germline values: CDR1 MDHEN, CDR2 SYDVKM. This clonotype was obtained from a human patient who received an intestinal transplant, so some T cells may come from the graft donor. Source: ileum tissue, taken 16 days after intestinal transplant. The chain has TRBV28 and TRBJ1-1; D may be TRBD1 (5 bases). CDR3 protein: CAVGAESMNTEAFF. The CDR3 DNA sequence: TGTGCCGTAGGGGCGGAATCCATGAACACTGAAGCTTTCTTT. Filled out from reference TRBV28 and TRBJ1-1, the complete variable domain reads DVKVTQSSRYLVKRTGEKVFLECVQDMDHENMFWYRQDPGLGLRLIYFSYDVKMKEKGDIPEGYSVSREKKERFSLILESASTNQTSMYLCAVGAESMNTEAFFGQGTRLTVV.